These 20 T cell receptor beta chains were sequenced from one sample in a study of early T cells in non-severe SARS-CoV-2 infection. TCRdb called the 5' RACE reads again in MiXCR, with one record for every CDR3 protein. The sample yields around 48,000 distinct CDR3 sequences, under 15% seen once. The sequenced sample consisted of whole blood. These TCRs come from an adult who was a healthcare worker with PCR-confirmed SARS-CoV-2 infection or an uninfected control (not recorded which).

The chain links TRBV7-9 to TRBJ1-5, with D maybe TRBD1 (6 bases). The germline gives CDR1 SEHNR, CDR2 FQNEAQ (reference sequence). V lost 4 bases and J 2 bases, leaving 12 bases between the germline ends. CDR3 length: 15 amino acids. CDR3: CASSYGQQGNQPQHF. The DNA for the CDR3 is TGTGCCAGCAGCTACGGACAGCAGGGCAATCAGCCCCAGCATTTT.

The V call is TRBV5-1, the J call TRBJ1-1; D is unclear. Trimming removed 4 bases at V and 5 bases at J, with 12 bases between. The CDR3 sequence is 13 residues long. Germline CDR1 SGHRS, CDR2 YFSETQ. CDR3 DNA: TGCGCCAGCAGCCTCGACCCGGGGACTGAAGCTTTCTTT. The encoded protein is CASSLDPGTEAFF.

This clonotype was counted between two and nine times. The gene calls are TRBV29-1 and TRBJ2-2; D is undetermined. CDR1 and CDR2 (germline): SQVTM, ANQGSEA. V lost 0 bases and J lost 1, with 9 bases in between. The length of the CDR3 is 15 residues. CDR3 region: CSVEDTRQNTGELFF. As DNA, the CDR3 is TGCAGCGTTGAAGATACCCGACAGAACACCGGGGAGCTGTTTTTT.

The sample holds a few counts of this clonotype. The V and J genes are TRBV5-1 and TRBJ2-3, with TRBD2 matching 9 bases. CDR3 size: 14 residues. CDR1 SGHRS and CDR2 YFSETQ come from the germline V gene. Unmatched junction bases numbered 7, after V lost 8 bases and J lost 3 bases. CDR3 nucleotide sequence: TGCGCCAGTTGCGGGACTAGCACGACAGATACGCAGTATTTT. Its translation: CASCGTSTTDTQYF.

This chain links TRBV4-1 with TRBJ2-4; D is unclear. Trimming took off 5 bases at V and 0 bases at J, with 11 bases between the two ends. The CDR3 has 15 amino acids. Germline values: CDR1 MGHRA, CDR2 YSYEKL. CDR3 in amino acids: CASSSLGLAKNIQYF. CDR3 coding DNA: TGCGCCAGCAGCTCGTTAGGGTTAGCCAAAAACATTCAGTACTTC.

This clonotype was counted at least ten times. The rearrangement uses TRBV5-4 and TRBJ1-2; 7 nucleotides line up with TRBD1. The CDR3 is made up of 15 amino acids. The J segment lost 0 bases and the V segment lost 4 bases, leaving 6 bases of the junction unmatched. CDR1 is SGHNT, CDR2 YYREEE, per germline (reference sequence). The CDR3 spells CASSGGTVSNYGYTF. CDR3 DNA: TGTGCCAGCAGCGGGGGGACAGTCTCTAACTATGGCTACACCTTC. Full variable domain (rest looked up from reference TRBV5-4 and TRBJ1-2): ETGVTQSPTHLIKTRGQQVTLRCSSQSGHNTVSWYQQALGQGPQFIFQYYREEENGRGNFPPRFSGLQFPNYSSELNVNALELDDSALYLCASSGGTVSNYGYTFGSGTRLTVV.

In this sample, this clonotype turned up many times. The chain recombines TRBV29-1 with TRBJ1-1; D is possibly TRBD1 (6 bases). The CDR3 has 13 amino acids. Germline CDR1 and CDR2: SQVTM and ANQGSEA. V was clipped by 8 bases and J by 0 bases, with 13 bases between them. The CDR3 sequence: CSTGHTLNTEAFF. The CDR3 DNA reads TGCAGCACGGGACACACGTTGAACACTGAAGCTTTCTTT.

This clonotype came up many times. This chain joins TRBV20-1 and TRBJ2-7; D may match TRBD1 or TRBD2 (5 bases each). The CDR3 length is 12 residues. Germline V gene lookup returns CDR1 DFQATT and CDR2 SNEGSKA (reference sequence). V was trimmed by 5 bases and J by 3 bases, leaving 11 bases between them. DNA of the CDR3: TGCAGTGCTTCCCGGGACCGCTACGAGCAGTACTTC. This gives the protein CSASRDRYEQYF.

This clonotype was recorded a few times. The chain combines TRBV14 with TRBJ2-3; 13 positions match TRBD2. After removal of 3 bases from V and 4 bases from J, the junction contained 4 bases not matched to a gene. CDR1 and CDR2 (germline): SGHDN, FVKESK. This CDR3 has 16 amino acids. The CDR3 region has the DNA TGTGCCAGCAGCCATGGACTAGCGGGAGCTGCAGATACGCAGTATTTT. Translation: CASSHGLAGAADTQYF. Together with reference TRBV14 and TRBJ2-3, the CDR3 gives the full variable domain: EAGVTQFPSHSVIEKGQTVTLRCDPISGHDNLYWYRRVMGKEIKFLLHFVKESKQDESGMPNNRFLAERTGGTYSTLKVQPAELEDSGVYFCASSHGLAGAADTQYFGPGTRLTVL.

This clonotype was counted at least ten times. The chain has TRBV6-5 and TRBJ1-1; D perhaps matches TRBD1 (5 bases). The CDR3 spans 13 residues. V lost 0 bases, J lost 6 bases, and 8 bases lay in between. Germline V gene sequence: CDR1 MNHEY, CDR2 SVGAGI. Here the CDR3 DNA reads TGTGCCAGCAGTTACTCGACGGGGGCTGAAGCTTTCTTT. It yields the protein CASSYSTGAEAFF.

At least ten counts were recorded for this clonotype. The chain uses TRBV5-1 and TRBJ1-1; D gene ambiguous. CDR1 and CDR2 (germline): SGHRS, YFSETQ. The V end was cut by 4 bases, the J end by 1 base, with 14 bases between. The CDR3 loop spans 15 amino acids. CDR3 loop: CASSPRVLSNTEAFF. The CDR3 coding sequence is TGCGCCAGCAGCCCCCGGGTCCTTTCGAACACTGAAGCTTTCTTT.

The CDR3 loop is CASSVVEGLNTEAFF. In DNA form, the CDR3 reads TGTGCCAGCAGCGTAGTGGAGGGACTGAACACTGAAGCTTTCTTT. The chain employs TRBV9 and TRBJ1-1; TRBD1 is a possible D gene (5 bases). V shed 0 bases and J shed 0 bases, with 9 bases lying between them. This CDR3 comprises 15 residues. Germline V gene sequence: CDR1 SGDLS, CDR2 YYNGEE. Full variable domain (outside the CDR3, taken from reference TRBV9 and TRBJ1-1): DSGVTQTPKHLITATGQRVTLRCSPRSGDLSVYWYQQSLDQGLQFLIQYYNGEERAKGNILERFSAQQFPDLHSELNLSSLELGDSALYFCASSVVEGLNTEAFFGQGTRLTVV.

This clonotype was observed at least ten times. This chain links TRBV12-3 or TRBV12-4 with TRBJ1-1, with no clear D. Trimming stripped 1 base from V and 7 bases from J, with 1 base between. CDR3 length equals 10 residues. In nucleotides, the CDR3 is TGTGCCAGCAGTTTAGGTGAAGCTTTCTTT. It translates to CASSLGEAFF.

In its sample, this clonotype was seen a few times. V gene TRBV7-3 combines with J gene TRBJ1-1; D not resolved. Trimming removed 1 base at V and 1 base at J, with 4 bases between. The CDR3 totals 13 residues. Looked up from germline, CDR1 is SGHTA and CDR2 is FQGTGA. CDR3 residues: CASSLNSNTEAFF. DNA for the CDR3: TGTGCCAGCAGCTTAAACTCGAACACTGAAGCTTTCTTT.

The chain is built from TRBV11-3 and TRBJ2-5, with D maybe TRBD1 (6 bases). The CDR3 runs to 14 residues. Trimming left V 1 base short and J 1 base short, with 7 bases between. Per germline, CDR1 SGHNT and CDR2 YENEEA. The CDR3 sequence is CASSLGGGQETQYF. CDR3 nucleotides: TGTGCCAGCAGCTTAGGAGGGGGCCAAGAGACCCAGTACTTC.

The sample holds a few counts of this clonotype. The chain carries TRBV30 and TRBJ1-2; 11 bases are shared with TRBD1. Trimming at V came to 3 bases and at J to 0 bases, leaving 12 bases not matched to a gene. The germline V gene has CDR1 GTSNPN and CDR2 SVGIG (reference sequence). CDR3 size: 18 residues. This CDR3 reads CAWSGYRDRGSSNYGYTF. CDR3 nucleotide sequence: TGTGCCTGGAGCGGCTACCGGGACAGGGGGTCTTCTAACTATGGCTACACCTTC. Full variable domain (missing parts from reference TRBV30 and TRBJ1-2): SQTIHQWPATLVQPVGSPLSLECTVEGTSNPNLYWYRQAAGRGLQLLFYSVGIGQISSEVPQNLSASRPQDRQFILSSKKLLLSDSGFYLCAWSGYRDRGSSNYGYTFGSGTRLTVV.

This chain uses TRBV7-2 with TRBJ2-7; D not certain. V was cut by 1 base and J by 1 base, with 8 bases left in between. In germline, CDR1 is SGHTA, CDR2 FQGNSA. There are 14 residues in the CDR3. As DNA, the CDR3 is TGTGCCAGCAGCTTAGAGAGGTTATCCTACGAGCAGTACTTC. Translating it yields CASSLERLSYEQYF.

This rearrangement joins TRBV5-5 to TRBJ1-1, with TRBD1 as a possible D gene (5 bases). CDR1 and CDR2 (germline): SGHKS, YYEKEE (reference sequence). The length of the CDR3 is 14 residues. V was shortened by 4 bases and J by 8 bases, with 18 bases between the two germline ends. The CDR3 protein is CASSRSGGLDEAFF. The CDR3 nucleotides read TGTGCCAGCAGCCGGTCTGGGGGTTTGGACGAAGCTTTCTTT.

There are many counts of this clonotype. This sequence joins TRBV25-1 and TRBJ1-4, with D tentatively TRBD1 (6 bases). The CDR3 sequence is 15 residues long. V lost 2 bases and J 4 bases, leaving 11 bases between the germline ends. CDR1 and CDR2 from the germline V gene are MGHDK and SYGVNS. The CDR3 loop reads CASSEQGLDNEKLFF. The CDR3 bases are TGTGCCAGCAGTGAACAGGGGTTGGATAATGAAAAACTGTTTTTT. The complete variable domain, with remaining parts taken from reference TRBV25-1 and TRBJ1-4, reads EADIYQTPRYLVIGTGKKITLECSQTMGHDKMYWYQQDPGMELHLIHYSYGVNSTEKGDLSSESTVSRIRTEHFPLTLESARPSHTSQYLCASSEQGLDNEKLFFGSGTQLSVL.

J is TRBJ1-4 and V is TRBV18, with 9 nucleotides matching TRBD1. Germline V gives CDR1 KGHSH, CDR2 LQKENI. The CDR3 is 14 residues long. J lost 4 bases, V lost 6 bases, and 3 bases had no gene match. The CDR3 protein is CASSPDRGNEKLFF. The CDR3 region has the DNA TGTGCCAGCTCGCCGGACAGGGGTAATGAAAAACTGTTTTTT.